The 27 T cell receptor beta chains below were found in one sample sequenced in a study of human T cells and chemical hapten exposure. MiXCR was run by TCRdb on the 5' RACE reads, yielding one entry per CDR3 protein. The table has about 140,000 distinct CDR3 sequences, over 3.5% seen once. Unfractionated whole blood was the source of the extracted total RNA. The receptors stem from a female donor in good health.

This clonotype was counted ten times or more. V and J are TRBV9 and TRBJ2-7; D tentatively fits TRBD1 or TRBD2 (5 bases each). The V and J ends lost 3 bases and 3 bases respectively, with 16 bases between them. CDR3 length: 15 residues. Germline V gene data show CDR1 as SGDLS and CDR2 as YYNGEE. Written as DNA, the CDR3 is TGTGCCAGCAGCGCCCCGGGACCCAAGGACTACGAGCAGTACTTC. Amino acid sequence: CASSAPGPKDYEQYF.

This clonotype has at least ten counts. This chain connects TRBV3-1 to TRBJ2-1; tentatively, D is TRBD1 or TRBD2 (6 bases each). Looked up from germline, CDR1 is LGHDT and CDR2 is YNNKEL (reference sequence). The V and J ends lost 4 bases and 15 bases respectively, with 25 bases between them. The length of the CDR3 is 15 residues. CDR3 nucleotide sequence: TGTGCCAGCAGCCCTTTCCCGTCCCGGGGGCTGTACCCGTTCTTC. It is translated as CASSPFPSRGLYPFF.

This clonotype was detected ten times or more. The V call is TRBV2, the J call TRBJ2-2, with D perhaps matching TRBD1 (5 bases). The CDR3 loop spans 15 amino acids. The germline V gene encodes CDR1 SNHLY and CDR2 FYNNEI. V was clipped by 7 bases and J by 0 bases, with 12 bases between them. For the CDR3, the DNA is TGTGCCAGCAAAGTTTTAGGGGCGAACACCGGGGAGCTGTTTTTT. It codes for CASKVLGANTGELFF.

This clonotype occurred many times. This chain uses TRBV29-1 with TRBJ2-7; maybe TRBD2 (6 bases). This CDR3 contains 12 residues. Germline values: CDR1 SQVTM, CDR2 ANQGSEA. Trimming stripped 6 bases from V and 1 base from J, with 10 bases between. CDR3 sequence reads: CSVGRGSYEQYF. For the CDR3, the DNA is TGCAGCGTCGGCCGGGGGTCCTACGAGCAGTACTTC.

This clonotype occurred many times. This chain joins TRBV5-1 and TRBJ2-1; 7 positions agree with TRBD2. This CDR3 has 16 amino acids. Germline-derived CDR1 and CDR2 are SGHRS and YFSETQ. The junction had 10 bases not matched to a gene; V was cut back by 5 bases and J by 2 bases. CDR3 protein: CASSPGRGVTYNEQFF. As DNA, the CDR3 is TGCGCCAGCAGTCCCGGACGGGGGGTGACCTACAATGAGCAGTTCTTC.

The sample holds a few counts of this clonotype. The rearrangement uses TRBV7-9 and TRBJ2-2; D unclear. V was pared by 5 bases and J by 8 bases, with 9 bases between. CDR3 length: 12 amino acids. In germline, CDR1 is SEHNR, CDR2 FQNEAQ (reference sequence). The CDR3 nucleotides read TGTGCCAGCAGCCATAGTCCAGGGGAGCTGTTTTTT. It yields the protein CASSHSPGELFF.

This clonotype was seen repeatedly, ten times or more. CDR3 sequence reads: CASSQTGGNQPQHF. CDR3 coding DNA: TGTGCCAGCTCACAAACAGGGGGCAATCAGCCCCAGCATTTT. The V gene is TRBV18, the J gene TRBJ1-5; TRBD1 matches at 7 bases. The CDR3 length is 14 residues. Per the germline V gene, CDR1 is KGHSH and CDR2 is LQKENI. Losses at the gene ends were 4 bases for V and 2 bases for J; bases not matched to a gene: 2.

Concerning this clonotype: One base away lies a much larger clone, so this may be a sequencing read error. The J gene is TRBJ2-1, the V gene TRBV6-5, with D maybe TRBD1 (6 bases). V was shortened by 6 bases and J by 2 bases, with 14 bases between the two germline ends. This CDR3 comprises 15 residues. The V gene's germline CDR1 is MNHEY and CDR2 SVGAGI. CDR3 residues: CASRPQGETYNEQFF. The CDR3 nucleotides are TGTGCCAGCAGACCACAGGGCGAGACCTACAATGAGCAGTTCTTC.

This clonotype was counted at least ten times. V is TRBV6-2 or TRBV6-3 and J is TRBJ2-7, with D possibly matching TRBD2 (6 bases). The CDR3 has 12 amino acids. Trimming removed 8 bases at V and 7 bases at J, with 15 bases between. Germline lookup yields CDR1 MNHEY and CDR2 SVGEGT. The CDR3 reads CASGGNYEEQYF. The DNA of the CDR3 is TGTGCCAGCGGGGGGAACTACGAAGAGCAGTACTTC.

This clonotype was detected many times. The rearrangement uses TRBV28 and TRBJ2-7; 7 bases align to TRBD1. Germline V CDR1 and CDR2: MDHEN, SYDVKM. The V gene end was trimmed by 6 bases and the J gene end by 2 bases; junction bases not matched to a gene: 7. This CDR3 comprises 14 residues. Here the CDR3 DNA reads TGTGCCAGCAGGACAGGGCCCGGGACCTACGAGCAGTACTTC. Translated: CASRTGPGTYEQYF.

This clonotype has a count of ten or more. The V call is TRBV6-5, the J call TRBJ2-6, with a weak D call TRBD1 (6 bases). V was trimmed by 7 bases and J by 2 bases, leaving 15 bases between them. Germline CDR1 and CDR2: MNHEY and SVGAGI. This CDR3 contains 16 residues. Here the CDR3 DNA reads TGTGCCAGCACCTCGATAGCAGGGGCTGGGGCCAACGTCCTGACTTTC. Protein: CASTSIAGAGANVLTF.

Notes on this clonotype: A much bigger clone sits one base away, suggesting this may be a read error. The V call is TRBV7-6, the J call TRBJ2-1, with D perhaps TRBD2 (5 bases). Germline V lookup: CDR1 SGHVS, CDR2 FNYEAQ. Trimming cost V 6 bases and J 8 bases, with 8 bases left between them. The CDR3 totals 11 residues. CDR3 DNA: TGTGCCAGCAGTTCGGAGGATGAGCAGTTCTTC. This gives the protein CASSSEDEQFF.

This clonotype was seen at least ten times. The chain uses TRBV20-1 and TRBJ1-2, with unresolved D. CDR1 is DFQATT, CDR2 SNEGSKA, per germline (reference sequence). V lost 5 bases and J 2 bases, leaving 12 bases between the germline ends. The CDR3 runs to 13 residues. The chain's CDR3 is CSAWAAQNYGYTF. The CDR3 region has the DNA TGCAGTGCTTGGGCAGCCCAGAACTATGGCTACACCTTC.

The chain carries TRBV28 and TRBJ2-5; D uncertain. The germline CDR1 and CDR2 sequences are MDHEN and SYDVKM. This CDR3 has 13 amino acids. V lost 6 bases to trimming and J lost 5 bases, with 13 bases between them. In DNA form, the CDR3 reads TGTGCCAGCAGGTCACCGCTAACCGAGACCCAGTACTTC. It is translated as CASRSPLTETQYF.

This clonotype was detected ten times or more. J is TRBJ1-6 and V is TRBV25-1, with D possibly being TRBD1 (5 bases). Germline CDR1 is MGHDK and CDR2 is SYGVNS. V dropped 6 bases and J dropped 8 bases, with 17 bases sitting between them. The CDR3 extends over 15 amino acids. CDR3 nucleotide sequence: TGTGCCAGCAGCTGGGGGTTTTCCCTGGATTCACCCCTCCACTTT. Translated, it gives CASSWGFSLDSPLHF. Full variable domain (missing parts from reference TRBV25-1 and TRBJ1-6): EADIYQTPRYLVIGTGKKITLECSQTMGHDKMYWYQQDPGMELHLIHYSYGVNSTEKGDLSSESTVSRIRTEHFPLTLESARPSHTSQYLCASSWGFSLDSPLHFGNGTRLTVT.

This clonotype was detected only a few times. This chain connects TRBV9 to TRBJ1-1; D perhaps matches TRBD1 (6 bases). V shed 4 bases and J shed 11 bases, with 18 bases lying between them. Germline V gene lookup returns CDR1 SGDLS and CDR2 YYNGEE. The CDR3 extends over 13 amino acids. Here the CDR3 reads CASSQYPRGSAFF. CDR3 bases: TGTGCCAGCAGCCAGTACCCGAGGGGGAGCGCTTTCTTT.

In this sample, this clonotype turned up many times. The chain has TRBV29-1 and TRBJ1-1; 9 nucleotides match TRBD1. Germline values: CDR1 SQVTM, CDR2 ANQGSEA. The trim removed 4 bases at V and 5 bases at J, leaving 8 bases unmatched. CDR3 length: 14 residues. The CDR3 DNA reads TGCAGCGTTGTGGGACAGGGTCTACGAACTGAAGCTTTCTTT. This encodes CSVVGQGLRTEAFF.

This clonotype was counted only a few times. This rearrangement joins TRBV20-1 to TRBJ2-7; TRBD1 agrees at 8 bases. The germline CDR1 and CDR2 sequences are DFQATT and SNEGSKA (reference sequence). The CDR3 contains 14 residues. With V trimmed by 5 bases and J by 5 bases, 11 bases remained unmatched. CDR3 DNA: TGCAGTGCTCCACAAGGCCAGGGGGCGGACGAGCAGTACTTC. Protein sequence: CSAPQGQGADEQYF.

This clonotype came up many times. V is TRBV20-1 and J is TRBJ1-1; TRBD1 matches 8 bases. There are 17 residues in the CDR3. From germline, CDR1 is DFQATT and CDR2 SNEGSKA (reference sequence). The ends lost 3 bases at V and 0 bases at J; junction bases unmatched: 12. In nucleotides, the CDR3 is TGCAGTGCTAGCCCGACGGACAGGGTCCTCATGAACACTGAAGCTTTCTTT. Amino acid sequence: CSASPTDRVLMNTEAFF.

Concerning this clonotype: This could be a read error, since a much larger clone is one nucleotide away. This sequence joins TRBV5-4 and TRBJ2-1, with 10 bases fitting TRBD2. The CDR3 length is 15 residues. Germline values: CDR1 SGHNT, CDR2 YYREEE (reference sequence). The chain's CDR3 is CASSSSGGPYNGQFF. In DNA, the CDR3 is TGTGCCAGCAGCTCTAGCGGGGGTCCGTACAATGGGCAGTTCTTC.

This clonotype was observed at least ten times. V gene TRBV28 combines with J gene TRBJ1-5; no firm D call. The CDR3 is made up of 12 amino acids. Trimming left V 7 bases short and J 2 bases short, with 6 bases between. Germline assignment: CDR1 MDHEN and CDR2 SYDVKM. CDR3 coding DNA: TGTGCCAGCACGTCGGGCAATCAGCCCCAGCATTTT. It yields the protein CASTSGNQPQHF.

The table lists this clonotype with many counts. The J gene is TRBJ1-1, the V gene TRBV18, with D possibly matching TRBD1 (5 bases). From germline, CDR1 is KGHSH and CDR2 LQKENI. CDR3 length equals 14 residues. V lost 5 bases to trimming and J lost 1 base, with 11 bases between them. CDR3 amino acids: CASSSGMTNTEAFF. The CDR3 DNA is TGTGCCAGCTCATCAGGGATGACGAACACTGAAGCTTTCTTT.

This clonotype was detected many times. V usage is TRBV29-1 and J usage is TRBJ2-5; 8 bases are a match to TRBD2. This CDR3 is 13 amino acids long. The germline CDR1 and CDR2 sequences are SQVTM and ANQGSEA. V shed 7 bases and J 4 bases; nucleotides not matched to a gene: 8. The CDR3 coding sequence is TGCAGCGCCAGGCCGGGGGGGGTAGAGACCCAGTACTTC. This translates into CSARPGGVETQYF.

This clonotype was seen at least ten times. The chain carries TRBV10-3 and TRBJ2-7; D is unclear. V lost 3 bases and J 4 bases, leaving 10 bases between the germline ends. Germline V gene data show CDR1 as ENHRY and CDR2 as SYGVKD. This CDR3 has 13 amino acids. DNA of the CDR3: TGTGCCATCAGTGAAGGACCGAAATACGAGCAGTACTTC. Translated, it gives CAISEGPKYEQYF.

In its sample, this clonotype was seen many times. The rearrangement links TRBV4-3 to TRBJ1-6, with 12 bases aligning to TRBD1. The CDR3 loop spans 17 amino acids. Germline CDR1 LGHNA, CDR2 YSLEER. With V trimmed by 3 bases and J by 3 bases, 3 bases remained unmatched. This CDR3 reads CASSQGQGANYNSPLHF. Here the CDR3 DNA reads TGCGCCAGCAGCCAGGGACAGGGGGCCAACTATAATTCACCCCTCCACTTT.

This clonotype was counted at least ten times. The CDR3 bases are TGTGCCAGCAGCGTCCAGGGGGCGGCTAATGAAAAACTGTTTTTT. It codes for CASSVQGAANEKLFF. This rearrangement joins TRBV5-5 to TRBJ1-4, with 8 bases lining up with TRBD1. This CDR3 is 15 amino acids long. J was trimmed by 3 bases and V by 4 bases; bases with no gene match: 5. The germline V gene has CDR1 SGHKS and CDR2 YYEKEE (reference sequence). The whole variable domain, remainder taken from reference TRBV5-5 and TRBJ1-4, is DAGVTQSPTHLIKTRGQQVTLRCSPISGHKSVSWYQQVLGQGPQFIFQYYEKEERGRGNFPDRFSARQFPNYSSELNVNALLLGDSALYLCASSVQGAANEKLFFGSGTQLSVL.

This clonotype occurred many times. V and J are TRBV28 and TRBJ2-1; TRBD2 might be the D (6 bases). The CDR3 has 20 amino acids. V gave up 6 bases and J gave up 5 bases, with 32 bases separating them. In germline, CDR1 is MDHEN, CDR2 SYDVKM. CDR3 sequence reads: CASSPTRLGRRDPTNNEQFF. CDR3 bases: TGTGCCAGCAGCCCGACCCGGCTTGGGCGGCGGGACCCTACGAACAATGAGCAGTTCTTC.